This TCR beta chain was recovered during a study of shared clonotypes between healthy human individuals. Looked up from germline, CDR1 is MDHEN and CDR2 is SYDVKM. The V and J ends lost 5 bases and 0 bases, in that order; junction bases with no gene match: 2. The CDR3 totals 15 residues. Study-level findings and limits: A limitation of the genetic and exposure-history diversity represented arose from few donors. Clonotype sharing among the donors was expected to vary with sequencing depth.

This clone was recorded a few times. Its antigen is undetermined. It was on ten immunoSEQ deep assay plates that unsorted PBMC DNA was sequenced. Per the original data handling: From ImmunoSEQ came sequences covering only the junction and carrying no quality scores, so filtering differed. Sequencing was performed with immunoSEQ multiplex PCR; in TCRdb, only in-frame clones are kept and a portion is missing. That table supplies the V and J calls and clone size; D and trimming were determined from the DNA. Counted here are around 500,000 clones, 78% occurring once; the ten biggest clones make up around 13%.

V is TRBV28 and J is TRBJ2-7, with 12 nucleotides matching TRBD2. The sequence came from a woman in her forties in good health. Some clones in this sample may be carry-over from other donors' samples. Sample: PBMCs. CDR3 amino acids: CASSPLAGGSYEQYF. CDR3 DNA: TGTGCCAGCAGTCCACTAGCGGGAGGCTCCTACGAGCAGTACTTC.